The clone carrying this T cell receptor beta chain was found once. This entry is derived from a study of blood T cell repertoires in COVID-19. V was clipped by 4 bases and J by 5 bases, with 14 bases between them. Germline CDR1 and CDR2: LNHDA and SQIVND (reference sequence). The CDR3 has 14 amino acids. Sequenced by immunoSEQ multiplex PCR; TCRdb stores in-frame clones only, minus some. The sample holds about 180,000 clones, roughly nine tenths seen once. This sequence was found in a middle-aged woman with acute COVID-19. The sample consisted of PBMCs or T cells enriched from blood (not recorded which). The genes are TRBV19 and TRBJ2-5, with D perhaps matching TRBD1 (6 bases). CDR3 sequence (DNA): TGTGCCAGTAGTACACAGGGAGTCTTGGAGACCCAGTACTTC. Its protein is CASSTQGVLETQYF.